Each of the 18 T cell receptor beta chains below was sequenced from the same sample in a study of blood T cell repertoires in COVID-19. The repertoire was sequenced with immunoSEQ multiplex PCR; TCRdb's copy has only in-frame clones and lacks some. The data show hundreds of thousands of clones, 88% seen once. Sequencing input: peripheral blood. The receptors were gathered from a human donor in a cohort sampled during active COVID-19.

V is TRBV5-1 and J is TRBJ2-7, with no clear D. CDR1 and CDR2 from the germline V gene are SGHRS and YFSETQ. Trimming cost V 7 bases and J 4 bases, with 15 bases left between them. The length of the CDR3 is 13 residues. The CDR3 is CASSAAPLYEQYF. CDR3 nucleotide sequence: TGCGCCAGCTCGGCGGCCCCCTTGTACGAGCAGTACTTC.

The gene calls are TRBV6-2 or TRBV6-3 and TRBJ1-1; perhaps TRBD1 as D (5 bases). Germline lookup yields CDR1 MNHEY and CDR2 SVGEGT. This CDR3 comprises 23 residues. V lost 7 bases to trimming and J lost 1 base, with 40 bases between them. The CDR3 DNA is TGTGCCAGCACCCCTTATCGGAGGGGTTTGATTTCTCCGAATACGTCCGGGAACACTGAAGCTTTCTTT. Encoded protein: CASTPYRRGLISPNTSGNTEAFF.

The V and J genes are TRBV7-2 and TRBJ1-5, with 9 bases identical to TRBD1. Germline-derived CDR1 and CDR2 are SGHTA and FQGNSA. This CDR3 contains 17 residues. J gave up 4 bases and V 4 bases, and 11 bases lay outside the gene matches. CDR3 loop: CASSYDPPDRGNQPQHF. The CDR3 nucleotides read TGTGCCAGCAGCTACGATCCTCCGGACAGGGGTAATCAGCCCCAGCATTTT.

J is TRBJ1-3 and V is TRBV19; D gene ambiguous. V was trimmed by 6 bases and J by 2 bases, leaving 11 bases between them. Germline V gene sequence: CDR1 LNHDA, CDR2 SQIVND (reference sequence). This CDR3 is built from 14 residues. The CDR3 region has the DNA TGTGCCAGTAGAGACATTCAGACTGGAAACACCATATATTTT. This sequence encodes CASRDIQTGNTIYF.

This clone was seen only a few times. The chain employs TRBV18 and TRBJ1-5; perhaps TRBD1 as D (5 bases). Germline CDR1 is KGHSH and CDR2 is LQKENI. V was trimmed by 3 bases and J by 7 bases, leaving 10 bases between them. This CDR3 spans 13 amino acids. In DNA, the CDR3 is TGTGCCAGCTCACCGTCCGGGGGACAGCCCCAGCATTTT. It specifies CASSPSGGQPQHF. Combining the CDR3 with reference TRBV18 and TRBJ1-5 gives the whole variable domain NAGVMQNPRHLVRRRGQEARLRCSPMKGHSHVYWYRQLPEEGLKFMVYLQKENIIDESGMPKERFSAEFPKEGPSILRIQQVVRGDSAAYFCASSPSGGQPQHFGDGTRLSIL.

This chain links TRBV10-2 with TRBJ1-1, with 8 bases that match TRBD1. Germline CDR1 is WSHSY and CDR2 is SAAADI. This CDR3 has 15 residues. The ends lost 8 bases at V and 10 bases at J; junction bases unmatched: 18. CDR3 coding DNA: TGCGCCAGCGAAACCAGGGGGCAGGGGCGGGGAGGAGCTTTCTTT. Amino acids: CASETRGQGRGGAFF.

In this sample, this clone turned up once. This chain connects TRBV28 to TRBJ2-1; D gene ambiguous. The germline V and J ends were trimmed by 1 base and 11 bases, with 12 bases remaining between them. Germline CDR1 MDHEN, CDR2 SYDVKM. The CDR3 loop spans 13 amino acids. CDR3 DNA: TGTGCCAGCAGTTTATTCCGTGTGGAGCAGCAGTTCTTC. Protein: CASSLFRVEQQFF. Combining the CDR3 with reference TRBV28 and TRBJ2-1 gives the whole variable domain DVKVTQSSRYLVKRTGEKVFLECVQDMDHENMFWYRQDPGLGLRLIYFSYDVKMKEKGDIPEGYSVSREKKERFSLILESASTNQTSMYLCASSLFRVEQQFFGPGTRLTVL.

The rearrangement links TRBV27 to TRBJ1-6, with TRBD1 identical over 8 bases. Germline CDR1 and CDR2: MNHEY and SMNVEV (reference sequence). The J segment lost 13 bases and the V segment lost 1 base, leaving 9 bases of the junction unmatched. The CDR3 sequence is 15 residues long. The CDR3 coding sequence is TGTGCCAGCAGTTTATTGGACAGGGAAAAGGGCCCCCTCCACTTT. The encoded protein is CASSLLDREKGPLHF.

The chain couples TRBV28 to TRBJ1-2; 7 nucleotides align to TRBD1. The CDR3 is 13 amino acids. Germline CDR1 and CDR2: MDHEN and SYDVKM. Trimming at V came to 6 bases and at J to 7 bases, leaving 8 bases not matched to a gene. This CDR3 is CASSLIQGGGYTF. The DNA of the CDR3 is TGTGCCAGCAGCCTCATCCAGGGGGGTGGCTACACCTTC.

This clone was seen only once. The chain has TRBV5-1 and TRBJ2-3; 7 bases are a match to TRBD2. The trim removed 0 bases at V and 0 bases at J, leaving 7 bases unmatched. The CDR3 totals 17 residues. Germline V gene lookup returns CDR1 SGHRS and CDR2 YFSETQ. The CDR3, as DNA: TGCGCCAGCAGCTTGGAGGGAGGGGCTAAGAGCACAGATACGCAGTATTTT. Protein product: CASSLEGGAKSTDTQYF.

The J gene is TRBJ1-3, the V gene TRBV3-1 (or the pseudogene TRBV3-2), with a weak D call TRBD1 (6 bases). This CDR3 is built from 14 residues. V dropped 5 bases and J dropped 5 bases, with 13 bases sitting between them. The V gene's germline CDR1 is LGHDT and CDR2 YNNKEL (reference sequence). CDR3 sequence (DNA): TGTGCCAGCAGCTTGGGGGGGGACAGAAACACCATATATTTT. Its translation: CASSLGGDRNTIYF.

The chain has TRBV5-1 and TRBJ2-7; 9 bases line up with TRBD2. This CDR3 is built from 14 residues. Germline V gene data show CDR1 as SGHRS and CDR2 as YFSETQ. The ends lost 6 bases at V and 6 bases at J; junction bases unmatched: 10. CDR3: CASTLAGATFEQYF. In nucleotides, the CDR3 is TGCGCCAGCACATTAGCGGGAGCCACGTTCGAGCAGTACTTC.

V is TRBV12-5 and J is TRBJ2-2, with a possible D match to TRBD2 (6 bases). Germline CDR1 and CDR2: LGHNT and FRNRAP. Trimming pared 0 bases from V and 0 bases from J, leaving 8 bases between. This CDR3 contains 16 residues. CDR3 sequence (DNA): TGTGCTAGTGGTTTGGTACGACTAGCGAACACCGGGGAGCTGTTTTTT. Translating gives CASGLVRLANTGELFF.

This chain links TRBV18 with TRBJ1-1, with D tentatively TRBD1 (5 bases). Germline V CDR1 and CDR2: KGHSH, LQKENI. The CDR3 runs 15 residues. Trimming removed 0 bases from V and 0 bases from J, with 8 bases in between. This CDR3 reads CASSPPTAMNTEAFF. The DNA for the CDR3 is TGTGCCAGCTCACCACCGACAGCTATGAACACTGAAGCTTTCTTT.

The chain employs TRBV11-2 and TRBJ2-4; 10 bases match TRBD2. The CDR3 has 13 residues. CDR1 and CDR2 from the germline V gene are SGHAT and FQNNGV. V trimming: 5 bases; J trimming: 15 bases; junction bases outside the gene matches: 10. CDR3 coding DNA: TGTGCCAGCAGCCCTTGGCTAGCGGGAGAAAGGTACTTC. This codes for CASSPWLAGERYF.

The V and J genes are TRBV6-5 and TRBJ2-2; TRBD1 might be the D (5 bases). The CDR3 covers 12 residues. Germline lookup yields CDR1 MNHEY and CDR2 SVGAGI. V shed 10 bases and J shed 1 base, with 7 bases lying between them. CDR3 sequence reads: CAITGNTGELFF. The CDR3 region has the DNA TGTGCCATCACAGGGAACACCGGGGAGCTGTTTTTT.

The rearrangement links TRBV5-1 to TRBJ2-1; the match to TRBD2 covers 9 bases. The junction had 6 bases not matched to a gene; V was cut back by 2 bases and J by 3 bases. CDR1 is SGHRS, CDR2 YFSETQ, per germline. CDR3 length equals 16 residues. The CDR3 region has the DNA TGCGCCAGCAGCTTTAGCGGGAGCCGCAGCTACAATGAGCAGTTCTTC. Protein: CASSFSGSRSYNEQFF.

V gene TRBV4-2 combines with J gene TRBJ1-5; 7 bases align to TRBD1. CDR3 size: 18 residues. The V segment lost 0 bases and the J segment 0 bases; nucleotides outside the gene matches: 8. CDR1 and CDR2 from the germline V gene are LGHNA and YNFKEQ. The CDR3 loop is CASSQDSGGRYSNQPQHF. CDR3 DNA: TGTGCCAGCAGCCAAGATTCAGGGGGACGGTATAGCAATCAGCCCCAGCATTTT.